The clone carrying this TCR beta chain was detected ten times or more. Antigen specificity is unknown. Germline loops: CDR1 SEHNR, CDR2 FQNEAQ (reference sequence). Trimming shortened V by 3 bases and J by 2 bases, and 7 bases separated the two germline ends. The CDR3 spans 13 residues. The sample comes from a study of T cell repertoires in cytomegalovirus infection. Via MiXCR, TCRdb re-called the reads, giving one row per CDR3 protein. The sample yields some 940,000 distinct CDR3 sequences, approximately 31% seen once. The source of this sequence is a human donor in good health (CMV status not recorded). Some clones in this sample may be carry-over from other donors' samples. Source: cultured CD8+ T cells from PBMCs, taken from culture after CMV antigen stimulation. The genes are TRBV7-9 and TRBJ1-2; D is ambiguous. The CDR3 nucleotides read TGTGCCAGCAGCTTTCCACCCAACTATGGCTACACCTTC. This gives the protein CASSFPPNYGYTF.